The 11 T cell receptor beta chains presented below share a single source sample, sequenced in a study of blood T cell repertoires in acute mononucleosis. General study results and limits: GLC-BM-specific selection apparently combined TCR alpha and beta motifs.

Indicated time point: convalescence about 6 months (5-8 months) after acute presentation (visit 7). Only in-frame clones appear in the TCRdb table, and some are missing; sequencing was by immunoSEQ multiplex PCR. The sample has about 2,500 clones, roughly 25% seen once. Sample: EBV GLC epitope tetramer+ CD8+ T cells sorted from PBMCs, taken during convalescence from infectious mononucleosis. Subset of the sample: CD8 T cells binding tetramer with EBV BMLF1 280-288 peptide (GLC-BM). The receptors were sampled from a young woman with infectious mononucleosis caused by EBV.

Only a few counts were recorded for this clone. The chain recombines TRBV7-3 with TRBJ2-3, with 9 bases matching TRBD2. The ends lost 5 bases at V and 7 bases at J; junction bases unmatched: 16. The CDR3 sequence is 17 residues long. The germline V gene encodes CDR1 SGHTA and CDR2 FQGTGA. The CDR3 region has the DNA TGTGCCAGCAGCCGAAATTCACACGCGGGGGGGCTTCATACGCAGTATTTT. Its protein is CASSRNSHAGGLHTQYF. The variable domain in full, completed from reference TRBV7-3 and TRBJ2-3, reads GAGVSQTPSNKVTEKGKYVELRCDPISGHTALYWYRQSLGQGPEFLIYFQGTGAADDSGLPNDRFFAVRPEGSVSTLKIQRTERGDSAVYLCASSRNSHAGGLHTQYFGPGTRLTVL.

A note on this clone: A far larger clone lies a single base away; this is likely a read error. This sample also contains other DNA sequences that code for the same CDR3. V usage is TRBV14 and J usage is TRBJ2-3, with D hard to call. This CDR3 region has 13 residues. In germline, CDR1 is SGHDN, CDR2 FVKESK. CDR3 amino acids: CSSSQSPGGTQYF. DNA for the CDR3: TGTTCCAGCAGCCAATCTCCCGGCGGTACGCAGTATTTT.

V is TRBV2 and J is TRBJ2-2; 8 nucleotides match TRBD2. Germline V CDR1 and CDR2: SNHLY, FYNNEI. V gave up 6 bases and J gave up 5 bases; unmatched junction bases: 11. This CDR3 has 16 residues. The chain's CDR3 is CASSLAGTRVTGELFF. The CDR3 DNA reads TGTGCCAGCAGCTTAGCGGGGACTAGAGTGACCGGGGAGCTGTTTTTT.

Comments on this clone: A single base is all that separates this from a far larger clone, so a read error is likely. This chain links TRBV2 with TRBJ2-3; maybe TRBD2 (5 bases). V gave up 5 bases and J gave up 4 bases, with 16 bases separating them. Germline assignment: CDR1 SNHLY and CDR2 FYNNEI. The CDR3 is 15 amino acids. The CDR3 region is CASSNSVRGSDTQYF. In DNA form, the CDR3 reads TGTGCCAGCAGTAATAGCGTGAGAGGCTCAGATACGCAGTATTTT. The variable domain in full, with the rest retrieved from reference TRBV2 and TRBJ2-3, is EPEVTQTPSHQVTQMGQEVILRCVPISNHLYFYWYRQILGQKVEFLVSFYNNEISEKSEIFDDQFSVERPDGSNFTLKIRSTKLEDSAMYFCASSNSVRGSDTQYFGPGTRLTVL.

On this clone itself: One end of the junction fails to match germline, which may point to a read error. The chain uses TRBV29-1 and TRBJ1-2, with 9 bases aligning to TRBD1. CDR3 length: 12 residues. The germline CDR1 and CDR2 sequences are SQVTM and ANQGSEA. As DNA, the CDR3 is TGCAGCGTGGACAGGGGATTTTATTGCTACTCCTTC. This gives the protein CSVDRGFYCYSF.

There are a few counts of this clone. A far larger clone is only one base removed, so a read error is likely. This chain connects TRBV29-1 to TRBJ2-1; tentatively, D is TRBD1 (5 bases). Trimming took 5 bases from V and 4 from J, leaving 15 bases between them. The germline V gene encodes CDR1 SQVTM and CDR2 ANQGSEA. CDR3 length: 14 residues. The CDR3 loop reads CSVPPVTDYNEQFF. The CDR3 nucleotides are TGCAGCGTTCCTCCCGTGACAGATTACAATGAGCAGTTCTTC.

By its share, this clone is large. Other DNA variants within this sample encode the same CDR3. CDR3 region: CAISDDRSDYEQYF. The CDR3 coding sequence is TGTGCCATCAGTGATGACCGAAGCGACTACGAGCAGTACTTC. The chain couples TRBV10-3 to TRBJ2-7; D gene uncertain. V was clipped by 3 bases and J by 3 bases, with 12 bases between them. There are 14 residues in the CDR3. The germline gives CDR1 ENHRY, CDR2 SYGVKD.

The sample holds many counts of this clone. The chain combines TRBV11-2 with TRBJ2-2, with 8 bases fitting TRBD2. The CDR3 runs to 16 residues. Germline V gene data show CDR1 as SGHAT and CDR2 as FQNNGV. V dropped 1 base and J dropped 5; count of bases not matched to a gene: 6. CDR3 coding DNA: TGTGCCAGCAGCTTAGCGGGGACTAGAGTGACCGGGGAGCTGTTTTTT. Residues: CASSLAGTRVTGELFF.

A few counts support this clone. A read error likely explains this, since a far larger clone differs by one base. The V and J genes are TRBV4-3 and TRBJ2-1, with TRBD2 matching 15 bases. Germline V lookup: CDR1 LGHNA, CDR2 YSLEER. V dropped 4 bases and J dropped 6; count of bases not matched to a gene: 13. The CDR3 extends over 19 amino acids. CDR3 coding DNA: TGCGCCAGCAGCCGCGGACTAGCGGGGGGGCTCTGGCTCTTCAATGAGCAGTTCTTC. This codes for CASSRGLAGGLWLFNEQFF.

Only a few counts were recorded for this clone. This likely stems from a read error, as it lies one base from a far larger clone. This chain links TRBV7-8 with TRBJ2-5, with 7 bases that match TRBD1. Per germline, CDR1 SGHVS and CDR2 FQNEAQ. The CDR3 has 15 residues. V shed 3 bases, J shed 3 bases, and the junction held 7 bases outside the gene matches. The CDR3 bases are TGTGCCAGCAGCTTCCACCTTGACAGGGAAGAGACCCAGTACTTC. It specifies CASSFHLDREETQYF.

Concerning this clone: This likely stems from a read error, as it lies one base from a far larger clone. Distinct nucleotide sequences in the sample also encode this CDR3. The chain combines TRBV27 with TRBJ2-7; possibly TRBD1 for D (7 bases). The germline V gene encodes CDR1 MNHEY and CDR2 SMNVEV (reference sequence). This CDR3 comprises 14 residues. The V gene lost 6 bases and the J gene lost 2 bases, with 14 bases spanning the gap. Written as DNA, the CDR3 is TGTGCCAGCAGCCGCGGGACAGCTGCCTACGAGCAGTACTTC. As protein: CASSRGTAAYEQYF.